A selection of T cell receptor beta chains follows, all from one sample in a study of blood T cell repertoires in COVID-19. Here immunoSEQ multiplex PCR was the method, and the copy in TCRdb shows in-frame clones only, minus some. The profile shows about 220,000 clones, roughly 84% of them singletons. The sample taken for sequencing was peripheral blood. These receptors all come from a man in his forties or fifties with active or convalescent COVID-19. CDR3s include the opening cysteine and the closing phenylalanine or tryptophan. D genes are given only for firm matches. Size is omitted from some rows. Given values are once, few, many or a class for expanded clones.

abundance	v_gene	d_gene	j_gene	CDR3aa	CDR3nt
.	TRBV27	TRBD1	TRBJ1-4	CASRDRGATNEKLFF	TGTGCCAGCCGGGACAGGGGTGCAACTAATGAAAAACTGTTTTTT
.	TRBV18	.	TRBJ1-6	CASSPGSGSPLHF	TGTGCCAGCTCACCAGGATCAGGTTCACCCCTCCACTTT
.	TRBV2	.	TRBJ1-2	CASSDGGLYGYTF	TGTGCCAGCAGTGACGGGGGACTCTATGGCTACACCTTC
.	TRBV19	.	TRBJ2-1	CASRDSSYNEQFF	TGTGCCAGTAGGGACAGCTCCTACAATGAGCAGTTCTTC
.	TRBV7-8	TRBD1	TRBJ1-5	CASSTQGFWDQPQHF	TGTGCCAGCAGCACACAGGGGTTTTGGGATCAGCCCCAGCATTTT
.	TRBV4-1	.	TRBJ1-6	CASSQVGRNSPLHF	TGCGCCAGCAGCCAAGTAGGCAGGAATTCACCCCTCCACTTT
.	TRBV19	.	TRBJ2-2	CASSIGGSTGELFF	TGTGCCAGTAGTATCGGGGGAAGCACCGGGGAGCTGTTTTTT
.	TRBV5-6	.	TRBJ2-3	CASSFFVTGVTDTQYF	TGTGCCAGCAGCTTTTTTGTGACAGGCGTCACAGATACGCAGTATTTT
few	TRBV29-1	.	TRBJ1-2	CSVDGDTKYGYTF	TGCAGCGTTGATGGCGACACGAAGTATGGCTACACCTTC
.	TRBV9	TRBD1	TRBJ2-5	CASSVRDREGTQYF	TGTGCCAGCAGCGTCCGGGACAGGGAAGGGACCCAGTACTTC
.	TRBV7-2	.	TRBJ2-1	CANGIRPYNEQFF	TGTGCCAACGGGATTCGGCCTTACAATGAGCAGTTCTTC
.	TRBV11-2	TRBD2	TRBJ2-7	CASRPLAGGLYEQYF	TGTGCCAGCAGACCCCTAGCGGGAGGCCTCTACGAGCAGTACTTC
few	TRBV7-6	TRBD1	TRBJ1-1	CASSPSLGQGWGSTEAFF	TGTGCCAGCAGCCCGAGCCTTGGACAGGGGTGGGGGAGCACTGAAGCTTTCTTT
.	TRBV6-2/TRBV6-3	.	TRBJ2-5	CASSSNRVRETQYF	TGTGCCAGCAGCTCTAACAGGGTTAGGGAGACCCAGTACTTC
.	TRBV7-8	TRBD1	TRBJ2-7	CASSFTLTGGKNEQYF	TGTGCCAGCAGCTTCACCCTGACAGGGGGAAAGAACGAGCAGTACTTC
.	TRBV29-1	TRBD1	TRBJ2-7	CSARDRSFLADEQYF	TGCAGCGCCCGGGACAGGTCCTTTTTAGCTGACGAGCAGTACTTC
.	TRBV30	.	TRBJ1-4	CAWSHNEKLFF	TGTGCCTGGAGTCATAATGAAAAACTGTTTTTT
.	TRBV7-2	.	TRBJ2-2	CASSVTGPGLLFF	TGTGCCAGCAGCGTAACCGGACCAGGGCTGCTGTTTTTT
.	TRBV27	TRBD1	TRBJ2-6	CASSLRVAGGSGANVLTF	TGTGCCAGCAGTTTACGGGTAGCAGGGGGCTCTGGGGCCAACGTCCTGACTTTC
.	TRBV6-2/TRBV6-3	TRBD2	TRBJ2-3	CASSSAAAGGLITDTQYF	TGTGCCAGCAGTTCCGCCGCGGCGGGGGGGCTGATTACAGATACGCAGTATTTT
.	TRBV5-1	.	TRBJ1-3	CASSDGTPGNTIYF	TGCGCCAGCAGCGACGGGACACCCGGAAACACCATATATTTT
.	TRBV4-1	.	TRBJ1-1	CASSQPIQKTEAFF	TGCGCCAGCAGCCAACCTATCCAAAAAACTGAAGCTTTCTTT
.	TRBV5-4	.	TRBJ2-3	CASSSSELFSTDTQYF	TGTGCCAGCAGCTCCTCCGAGCTGTTCTCCACAGATACGCAGTATTTT
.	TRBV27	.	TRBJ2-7	CASSLQGITHEQYF	TGTGCCAGCAGTTTACAGGGTATCACCCACGAGCAGTACTTC
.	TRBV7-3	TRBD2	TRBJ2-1	CASSLEGGPYNEQFF	TGTGCCAGCAGCTTAGAGGGAGGGCCTTACAATGAGCAGTTCTTC
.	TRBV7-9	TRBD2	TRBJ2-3	CASSLGVAGLNTQYF	TGTGCCAGCAGCTTAGGGGTAGCGGGGTTAAATACGCAGTATTTT
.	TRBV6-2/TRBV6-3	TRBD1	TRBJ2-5	CASSLTGPTGGQETQYF	TGTGCCAGCAGTTTAACTGGGCCGACAGGGGGGCAAGAGACCCAGTACTTC
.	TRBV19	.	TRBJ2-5	CASNTRQGGTQYF	TGTGCCAGTAACACCCGGCAGGGAGGAACCCAGTACTTC
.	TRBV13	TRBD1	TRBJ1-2	CASSRGTANYGYTF	TGTGCCAGCAGCCGCGGGACAGCCAACTATGGCTACACCTTC
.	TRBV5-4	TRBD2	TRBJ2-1	CASSSGDSGIRKQFF	TGTGCCAGCAGCTCCGGGGATAGCGGGATCAGGAAGCAGTTCTTC
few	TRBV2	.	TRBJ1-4	CASRRGAQEKLFF	TGTGCCAGTCGGAGGGGCGCCCAAGAAAAACTGTTTTTT
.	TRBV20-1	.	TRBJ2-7	CSASGGNDYYEQYF	TGCAGTGCTAGTGGCGGAAACGATTACTACGAGCAGTACTTC
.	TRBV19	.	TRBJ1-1	CASSINLGGTEAFF	TGTGCCAGTAGTATTAACCTTGGCGGCACTGAAGCTTTCTTT
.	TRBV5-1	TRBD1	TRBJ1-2	CASSLVYRGPIGYTF	TGCGCCAGCAGCTTAGTTTACAGGGGGCCGATCGGCTACACCTTC
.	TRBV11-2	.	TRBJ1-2	CASSPTRTIDYGYTF	TGTGCCAGCAGCCCGACACGGACAATCGACTATGGCTACACCTTC
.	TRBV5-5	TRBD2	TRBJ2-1	CASSGSGKSGKDEQFF	TGTGCCAGCAGCGGCTCCGGGAAAAGCGGGAAGGATGAGCAGTTCTTC
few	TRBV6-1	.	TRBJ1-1	CASSELWGGEAFF	TGTGCCAGCAGTGAGCTGTGGGGCGGTGAAGCTTTCTTT
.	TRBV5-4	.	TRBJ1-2	CASSLRGLDGYTF	TGTGCCAGCAGCTTGAGAGGCCTGGATGGCTACACCTTC
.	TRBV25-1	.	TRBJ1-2	CASSTPDSVYGYTF	TGTGCCAGCAGTACACCGGACAGCGTCTATGGCTACACCTTC
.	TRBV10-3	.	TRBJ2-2	CAISDSNTGELFF	TGTGCCATCAGTGACTCGAACACCGGGGAGCTGTTTTTT
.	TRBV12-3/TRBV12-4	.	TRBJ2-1	CASSLTRRDEQFF	TGTGCCAGCAGTTTAACTCGCCGAGATGAGCAGTTCTTC
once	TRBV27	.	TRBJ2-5	CASSYGGPETQYF	TGTGCCAGCAGTTATGGGGGCCCCGAGACCCAGTACTTC
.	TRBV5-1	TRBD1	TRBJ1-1	CASRTGVDTEAFF	TGCGCCAGCCGTACAGGGGTGGACACTGAAGCTTTCTTT
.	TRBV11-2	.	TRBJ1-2	CASSLAGTPYGYTF	TGTGCCAGCAGCTTAGCTGGGACACCGTATGGCTACACCTTC
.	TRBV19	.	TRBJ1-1	CASRIQRHTEAFF	TGTGCCAGTAGGATACAGCGACACACTGAAGCTTTCTTT
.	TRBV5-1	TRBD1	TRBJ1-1	CASSPNTGQALKNTEAFF	TGCGCCAGCAGCCCCAATACAGGACAGGCCCTTAAGAACACTGAAGCTTTCTTT
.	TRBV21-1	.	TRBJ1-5	CASGPPGVVQPQHF	TGTGCCAGCGGTCCCCCCGGGGTAGTTCAGCCCCAGCATTTT
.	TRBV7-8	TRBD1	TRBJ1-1	CASSLGTGGQYEAFF	TGTGCCAGCAGCTTAGGGACAGGGGGCCAGTATGAAGCTTTCTTT
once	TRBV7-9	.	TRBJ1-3	CASSFHAGNTIYF	TGTGCCAGCAGCTTCCATGCGGGAAACACCATATATTTT
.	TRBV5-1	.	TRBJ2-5	CASSLVAGAKETQYF	TGCGCCAGCAGCTTGGTAGCAGGGGCTAAAGAGACCCAGTACTTC
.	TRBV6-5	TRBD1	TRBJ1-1	CASELLRGHTEAFF	TGTGCCAGCGAATTACTCAGGGGGCACACTGAAGCTTTCTTT
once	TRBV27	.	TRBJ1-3	CATKTGSSGNTIYF	TGTGCTACCAAAACGGGGTCCTCTGGAAACACCATATATTTT
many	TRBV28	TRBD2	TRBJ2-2	CASTPGTSLSNTGELFF	TGTGCCAGCACCCCCGGGACTAGCTTATCGAACACCGGGGAGCTGTTTTTT
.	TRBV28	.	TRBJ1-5	CASSAGTSGEQPQHF	TGTGCCAGCAGTGCAGGGACTTCGGGGGAACAGCCCCAGCATTTT